This TCR beta chain was documented in a study of shared T cell receptors in the human thymus. Sequencing used immunoSEQ multiplex PCR; TCRdb keeps in-frame clones, though not all of them. Of approximately 660,000 clones listed, 88% are singletons. Germline V gene sequence: CDR1 MDHEN, CDR2 SYDVKM. V lost 4 bases and J lost 3; bases outside the gene matches: 9. This CDR3 comprises 15 residues. These data also formed part of another study, on human thymus T cells. That study reports: Resections from corrective heart surgery supplied the thymus tissue.

Material for sequencing was thymocytes. This sequence was found in a boy under two years old with a congenital heart defect. The J gene is TRBJ2-7, the V gene TRBV28, with 7 bases lining up with TRBD1. CDR3 amino acids: CASSSPKGQLYEQYF. In nucleotides, the CDR3 is TGTGCCAGCAGTTCCCCCAAGGGACAGCTCTACGAGCAGTACTTC.